This is a list of T cell receptor beta chains from one sample in a study of OX40 agonist ivuxolimab in advanced cancers. The method was immunoSEQ multiplex PCR; TCRdb's version includes in-frame clones alone and lacks a portion of them. Of 71,000 or so clones in the sample, about 81% were seen once. The input for sequencing was CD4+ or CD8+ T cells sorted from blood, taken in a trial of the OX40 agonist ivuxolimab. These receptors came from an adult with an advanced solid tumor such as melanoma, head and neck, liver or kidney cancer. Each CDR3 is given with its conserved first and last residue. D genes are given only for firm matches. Only some rows state a clone size, as once, few, many or a class for expanded clones.

D: -; size: -; J: TRBJ2-5; V: TRBV7-3; DNA: TGTGCCAGCAGCTTATCCGGAGAGACCCAGTACTTC; CDR3: CASSLSGETQYF
D: -; size: few; J: TRBJ1-6; V: TRBV2; DNA: TGTGCCAGCACTAAAGGGGGGGCCTCGAGCTCCTATAATTCACCCCTCCACTTT; CDR3: CASTKGGASSSYNSPLHF
D: TRBD1; size: -; J: TRBJ1-6; V: TRBV2; DNA: TGTGCCAGCAGCGAACAGACAGGGGGCTACTCACCCCTCCACTTT; CDR3: CASSEQTGGYSPLHF
D: TRBD2; size: -; J: TRBJ2-7; V: TRBV6-6; DNA: TGTGCCAGCAGGGTGAGCGGGGGTCCCTCCTACGAGCAGTACTTC; CDR3: CASRVSGGPSYEQYF
D: -; size: -; J: TRBJ1-1; V: TRBV11-2; DNA: TGTGCCAGCAGCTTAGATCTACCGTATCGGGCTTTCTTT; CDR3: CASSLDLPYRAFF
D: TRBD1; size: once; J: TRBJ1-4; V: TRBV18; DNA: TGTGCCAGCTCACCACCAAGCACAGGGGACGAAAAACTGTTTTTT; CDR3: CASSPPSTGDEKLFF
D: -; size: -; J: TRBJ1-5; V: TRBV11-2; DNA: TGTGCCAGCAGCTTCAAGGTCGATCAGCCCCAGCATTTT; CDR3: CASSFKVDQPQHF
D: TRBD2; size: few; J: TRBJ2-7; V: TRBV5-1; DNA: TGCGCCAGCAGCCCGGGCGGGGGGTCTAACTACGAGCAGTACTTC; CDR3: CASSPGGGSNYEQYF
D: -; size: -; J: TRBJ2-3; V: TRBV29-1; DNA: TGCAGCGTTGGTTCAGGGTTAAATGCGGATACGCAGTATTTT; CDR3: CSVGSGLNADTQYF
D: -; size: -; J: TRBJ1-1; V: TRBV7-9; DNA: TGTGCCAGCAGTGGGGTGAGACAACTAAACACTGAAGCTTTCTTT; CDR3: CASSGVRQLNTEAFF